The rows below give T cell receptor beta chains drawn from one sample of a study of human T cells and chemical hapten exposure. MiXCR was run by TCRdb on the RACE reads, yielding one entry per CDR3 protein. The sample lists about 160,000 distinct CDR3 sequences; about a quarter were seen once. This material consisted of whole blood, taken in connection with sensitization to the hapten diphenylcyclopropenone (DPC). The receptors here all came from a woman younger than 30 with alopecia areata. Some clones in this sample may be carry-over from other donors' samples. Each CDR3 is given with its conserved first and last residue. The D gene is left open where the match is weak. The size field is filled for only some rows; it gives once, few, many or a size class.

TGCGCCAGCAGCCAAGAGTCCAGACTCGGAGGCTACACCTTC CASSQESRLGGYTF . TRBJ1-2 TRBV4-3 .
TGTGCCAGCAGTTTTGGGGGTCCTTACTATGGCTACACCTTC CASSFGGPYYGYTF . TRBJ1-2 TRBV12-3/TRBV12-4 .
TGTGCCAGCAGCCGTCTGAGGGATTCACCCCTCCACTTT CASSRLRDSPLHF many TRBJ1-6 TRBV12-3/TRBV12-4 .
TGTGCCAGCAGCCGAACGGATGCACAAGAGACCCAGTACTTC CASSRTDAQETQYF . TRBJ2-5 TRBV6-2/TRBV6-3 .
TGTGCCAGCAATCCGTGGGGTTACCAAGAGACCCAGTACTTC CASNPWGYQETQYF . TRBJ2-5 TRBV7-2 .
TGTGCCAGCAGTCGCTCATCGAACACTGAAGCTTTCTTT CASSRSSNTEAFF . TRBJ1-1 TRBV6-5 .
TGTGCCAGCAGTTCGGAGGGAGTAGCTTCCTCTGGGGCCAACGTCCTGACTTTC CASSSEGVASSGANVLTF few TRBJ2-6 TRBV12-3/TRBV12-4 .
TGTGCCAGCCAGAAAAGTCCGGCGTCGGAGACCCAGTACTTC CASQKSPASETQYF few TRBJ2-5 TRBV7-2 .
TGTGCCAGCAGTTTTGCAGGACCAGTCTACAATGAGCAGTTCTTC CASSFAGPVYNEQFF . TRBJ2-1 TRBV12-3/TRBV12-4 .
TGTGCCAGTAGTGTAGTACTAGCGCTCTCCTACGAGCAGTACTTC CASSVVLALSYEQYF few TRBJ2-7 TRBV19 TRBD2
TGCAGCGCAGGAGAGATGGTGGGTCAGCCCCAGCATTTT CSAGEMVGQPQHF . TRBJ1-5 TRBV29-1 .
TGTGCCAGCAGCAGGGGACTCACCTACAATGAGCAGTTCTTC CASSRGLTYNEQFF few TRBJ2-1 TRBV7-9 .
TGCGCCAGCAGCTCCCTACGAGCGGGATCGGGGAATGAGCAGTTCTTC CASSSLRAGSGNEQFF . TRBJ2-1 TRBV4-1 TRBD2
TGTGCCAGCAGTATTTACAGGGGAGAAAACACCATATATTTT CASSIYRGENTIYF . TRBJ1-3 TRBV12-3/TRBV12-4 TRBD1
TGCGCCAGCAGCCAAACGGGACTAGCGGGAGCGGGGGCGCAGTACTTC CASSQTGLAGAGAQYF . TRBJ2-7 TRBV4-3 TRBD2
TGTGCCATCAGTGAGTCGACTGGGACTAGCGGGAGCGGGAACGAGCAGTACTTC CAISESTGTSGSGNEQYF few TRBJ2-7 TRBV10-3 TRBD2
TGTGCCTGGAACCTTGGGGTCACAGATACGCAGTATTTT CAWNLGVTDTQYF few TRBJ2-3 TRBV30 .
TGTGCCAGCAGTGAATCGGAGACCGGGGAGCTGTTTTTT CASSESETGELFF . TRBJ2-2 TRBV6-1 .
TGTGCCACCAGCAGAGGACTAGCGGGGTGGGAGCAGTTCTTC CATSRGLAGWEQFF . TRBJ2-1 TRBV15 TRBD2
TGTGCCACCAGCAGGCCCCCGGGAAACAACTATGGCTACACCTTC CATSRPPGNNYGYTF . TRBJ1-2 TRBV15 .
TGTGCCAGCTCACCATCCGGGACGCAAGAGACCCAGTACTTC CASSPSGTQETQYF many TRBJ2-5 TRBV18 .
TGTGCCAGCAGCCAAGATTCCTACAATGAGCAGTTCTTC CASSQDSYNEQFF . TRBJ2-1 TRBV4-2 .
TGTGCCACCAGGCATGGCAGGGAAGCTTTCTTT CATRHGREAFF . TRBJ1-1 TRBV24-1 .
TGTGCCAGCCGATTGACCGAAACAGCCAAAAACATTCAGTACTTC CASRLTETAKNIQYF few TRBJ2-4 TRBV21-1 .
TGTGCCAGCAGTTACACCGCTAGCGTCCTCGGGGATACGCAGTATTTT CASSYTASVLGDTQYF . TRBJ2-3 TRBV6-6 .
TGCAGCGTTGAGGACAGCCCGAACACTGAAGCTTTCTTT CSVEDSPNTEAFF many TRBJ1-1 TRBV29-1 .
TGCAGTGCCTACGGCGGTGTAACCAATGAGCAGTTCTTC CSAYGGVTNEQFF . TRBJ2-1 TRBV20-1 .
TGCGCCAGCAGCCAAACCATAGGGGAAAAACTGTTTTTT CASSQTIGEKLFF . TRBJ1-4 TRBV4-1 .
TGCGCCAGCAGCTCCCGACAAGTCGGTTCACCCCTCCACTTT CASSSRQVGSPLHF . TRBJ1-6 TRBV5-1 .
TGTGCCAGCAGCAAACGGGGAGACTATGCTGGTGAGCAGTACTTC CASSKRGDYAGEQYF few TRBJ2-7 TRBV7-2 .
TGTGCCAGCAGCCAAGTCAGGGGACAAGAGACCCAGTACTTC CASSQVRGQETQYF few TRBJ2-5 TRBV14 .
TGTGCCAGCAGTTTTGGGAGGAGTAGGTACGAGCAGTACTTC CASSFGRSRYEQYF . TRBJ2-7 TRBV28 .
TGCAGCGTTGAAGATCCCGGGAAAGCTTTCTTT CSVEDPGKAFF . TRBJ1-1 TRBV29-1 .
TGTGCCAGCAGCTTCGGGCTAGACTCCTACAATGAGCAGTTCTTC CASSFGLDSYNEQFF . TRBJ2-1 TRBV11-1 .
TGTGCCAGCGGTAAAAGAGAGGAAAAACTGTTTTTT CASGKREEKLFF . TRBJ1-4 TRBV5-6 .
TGTGCCAGCAGCCCGCGTGGCTGGATCCCGGGCACAGATACGCAGTATTTT CASSPRGWIPGTDTQYF . TRBJ2-3 TRBV9 .
TGTGCCATCAGTGAGTCGGGCTACAATGAGCAGTTCTTC CAISESGYNEQFF . TRBJ2-1 TRBV10-3 .
TGTGCCAGCAGGACAACTGGCGGCTTCGATTACGAGCAGTACTTC CASRTTGGFDYEQYF . TRBJ2-7 TRBV28 .
TGTGCCAGCAGCCCGGACAGGGAAGAGACCCAGTACTTC CASSPDREETQYF . TRBJ2-5 TRBV5-8 TRBD1
TGCGCCAGCAGCCAAACCCCGGGACAGACGCCCTCTGGAAACACCATATATTTT CASSQTPGQTPSGNTIYF few TRBJ1-3 TRBV4-3 TRBD1
TGTGCCAGCAGTCCCTATTTATATGGCTACACCTTC CASSPYLYGYTF many TRBJ1-2 TRBV12-3/TRBV12-4 .
TGTGCCAGCACCCAAAAGGCAGGGGGCACTGAAGCTTTCTTT CASTQKAGGTEAFF many TRBJ1-1 TRBV7-9 TRBD1
TGTGCCAGCAGCTTAGGACGGGAGAATGAGCAGTTCTTC CASSLGRENEQFF . TRBJ2-1 TRBV7-9 .
TGTGCCAGCAGCAAACCCTGGGGCTTAACCAATGAGCAGTTCTTC CASSKPWGLTNEQFF . TRBJ2-1 TRBV21-1 .
TGCAGCGGACTGTTGGGACTAGCCCGCAATGAGCAGTTCTTC CSGLLGLARNEQFF many TRBJ2-1 TRBV29-1 TRBD2
TGTGCCAGCAGCGAGCACGTTACGGGCGACACCGGGGAGCTGTTTTTT CASSEHVTGDTGELFF few TRBJ2-2 TRBV9 .
TGTGCCAGCAGACCGGACAGGTTTCCCCGCGGCGAGCAGTACTTC CASRPDRFPRGEQYF many TRBJ2-7 TRBV27 TRBD1
TGTGCCAGCAGCCTGACATCGGGAGGTGAAAAACTGTTTTTT CASSLTSGGEKLFF . TRBJ1-4 TRBV13 .
TGTGCCAGCAGCCCCGCAGGGAACCTTTATGAAAAACTGTTTTTT CASSPAGNLYEKLFF . TRBJ1-4 TRBV11-2 .
TGTGCCAGCAGTGAACACTGGACAGGGGGTTCGAATGGCTACACCTTC CASSEHWTGGSNGYTF . TRBJ1-2 TRBV2 TRBD1
TGCGCCAGCAGGCTGCAGCTCCAAGAGACCCAGTACTTC CASRLQLQETQYF few TRBJ2-5 TRBV5-1 .
TGTGCCAGCAGCTTAGTGGGGAACCAAGAGACCCAGTACTTC CASSLVGNQETQYF few TRBJ2-5 TRBV5-6 .
TGCAGTGCAACAGGGTTAGGAGCTTTCTTT CSATGLGAFF few TRBJ1-1 TRBV20-1 .
TGTGCCAGCGAGGACACCGGGACAGGGCTCGGCTACACCTTC CASEDTGTGLGYTF . TRBJ1-2 TRBV9 TRBD1
TGTGCCACCTATCTCGCCGGGACAGGGGATACAGATACGCAGTATTTT CATYLAGTGDTDTQYF . TRBJ2-3 TRBV12-3/TRBV12-4 TRBD1
TGCAGCGGCAAAGGGACAGGGAGCTACGAGCAGTACTTC CSGKGTGSYEQYF . TRBJ2-7 TRBV29-1 TRBD1
TGCGCCAGCAGCCAAGGGCCCTGGGAGCAGTACTTC CASSQGPWEQYF few TRBJ2-7 TRBV4-1 .